This entry describes one T cell receptor beta chain. What it recognizes is unknown. TCRdb called clones again from the PCR reads with MiXCR. The sample holds 30,000 to 40,000 clones, 25% to 35% seen once. The record originates from a study of metastatic and nonmetastatic thyroid tumors. On the study more broadly: Blood and tumor or nodule tissue repertoires from malignant and benign thyroid patients were compared.

Notes on the study in general: A significant increase in TCR beta diversity was reportedly seen in malignant thyroid tumors relative to benign nodules, in blood and tumor.

No patient received treatment before thyroid surgery. The germline CDR1 and CDR2 sequences are MNHNS and SASEGT. This CDR3 has 15 amino acids. V lost 1 base, J lost 10 bases, and 14 bases lay in between. Sequences were obtained from blood. V and J are TRBV6-1 and TRBJ1-6; D remains unclear. The receptor's source is a female donor with papillary thyroid cancer or a benign thyroid nodule (not recorded which). Some clones in this sample may be carry-over from other donors' samples. This CDR3 reads CASSEVRGLGSPLHF. The DNA for the CDR3 is TGTGCCAGCAGTGAAGTTAGAGGCCTCGGCTCACCCCTCCACTTT.